This TCR beta chain was recorded in a study of cytomegalovirus exposure and HLA in healthy donors. Findings and caveats of the study: Altogether, some 170 TCR beta chains were recorded as cytomegalovirus-associated.

Concerning this clone: What it binds is not known.

Vbeta (60) and Jbeta (13) primers were used in the PCR. TCRdb's table, derived via immunoSEQ multiplex PCR, lists solely in-frame clones and lacks some. The table gives around 100,000 clones; the top ten clones make up around 7% of it. Sequences were obtained from PBMCs. This receptor was identified in a man between 35 and 55 years old in good health and CMV-seropositive.

In nucleotides, the CDR3 is TGTGCCAGCAGCCAAGATCTCCAGGGCTTTAGCTACGAGCAGTACTTC. Amino acid sequence: CASSQDLQGFSYEQYF. The V and J genes are TRBV4-2 and TRBJ2-7, with a tentative D call TRBD1 (5 bases). Germline CDR1 reads LGHNA; CDR2 reads YNFKEQ. The CDR3 is made up of 16 amino acids. The V end lost 0 bases, the J end lost 3 bases, and 15 bases lay between the germline ends.